These 31 T cell receptor beta chains share one sample of origin, sequenced in a study of cytomegalovirus exposure and HLA in healthy donors. PCR was performed using 60 Vbeta and 13 Jbeta primers. Some clones are missing from TCRdb's copy, which holds only in-frame ones; the method was immunoSEQ multiplex PCR. This sample has approximately 150,000 clones, with 60% to 80% found just once. The sample consisted of PBMCs. These receptors all stem from a man in his fifties or sixties in good health and CMV-seronegative.

A remark on this clone: This CDR3 is also generated by other DNA sequences in the sample. This chain joins TRBV7-2 and TRBJ2-7, with 11 bases aligning to TRBD1. V shed 5 bases, J shed 3 bases, and the junction held 9 bases outside the gene matches. Looked up from germline, CDR1 is SGHTA and CDR2 is FQGNSA. This CDR3 is 16 amino acids long. The CDR3 loop reads CASSLGSGTGGYEQYF. The CDR3 nucleotides are TGTGCCAGCAGCCTAGGGTCCGGGACAGGGGGCTACGAGCAGTACTTC.

This clone was seen a handful of times. This chain links TRBV19 with TRBJ2-5, with 8 positions matching TRBD2. The CDR3 has 13 residues. Germline V lookup: CDR1 LNHDA, CDR2 SQIVND (reference sequence). The ends lost 4 bases at V and 5 bases at J; junction bases unmatched: 3. CDR3 coding DNA: TGTGCCAGTAGTAGGACGGGAGGGGAGACCCAGTACTTC. Protein: CASSRTGGETQYF.

This chain uses TRBV30 with TRBJ1-1; 9 bases align to TRBD1. The trim removed 3 bases at V and 8 bases at J, leaving 4 bases unmatched. CDR3 length equals 12 residues. CDR1 and CDR2 from the germline V gene are GTSNPN and SVGIG (reference sequence). CDR3 sequence: CAWSQTGGEAFF. CDR3 DNA: TGTGCCTGGAGCCAAACAGGGGGCGAAGCTTTCTTT. Based on the CDR3 plus reference TRBV30 and TRBJ1-1, the full variable domain is SQTIHQWPATLVQPVGSPLSLECTVEGTSNPNLYWYRQAAGRGLQLLFYSVGIGQISSEVPQNLSASRPQDRQFILSSKKLLLSDSGFYLCAWSQTGGEAFFGQGTRLTVV.

The V call is TRBV18, the J call TRBJ2-3; D possibly corresponds to TRBD2 (5 bases). The CDR3 consists of 17 residues. Germline-derived CDR1 and CDR2 are KGHSH and LQKENI. The V gene lost 9 bases and the J gene lost 2 bases, with 24 bases spanning the gap. The CDR3 coding sequence is TGTGCCAGTAGAGGGCCGAGTCCCGCTCCTAACACAGATACGCAGTATTTT. Its translation is CASRGPSPAPNTDTQYF.

J is TRBJ1-5 and V is TRBV13; 8 bases agree with TRBD1. Germline trimming cut 0 bases from V and 4 bases from J; bases unmatched to any gene: 2. CDR1 PRHDT and CDR2 FYEKMQ come from the germline V gene (reference sequence). This CDR3 comprises 15 residues. The CDR3 here is CASSLGNRGNQPQHF. In DNA form, the CDR3 reads TGTGCCAGCAGCTTAGGCAACAGGGGGAATCAGCCCCAGCATTTT.

V and J are TRBV29-1 and TRBJ2-7, with TRBD2 as a possible D gene (6 bases). From germline, CDR1 is SQVTM and CDR2 ANQGSEA. The CDR3 loop spans 14 amino acids. Trimming stripped 4 bases from V and 5 bases from J, with 18 bases between. For the CDR3, the DNA is TGCAGCGTTGGCGGGACTTTGGGGATCCACGAGCAGTACTTC. It translates to CSVGGTLGIHEQYF.

This chain uses TRBV5-1 with TRBJ2-1; 9 bases agree with TRBD1. The CDR3 length is 16 residues. Per the germline V gene, CDR1 is SGHRS and CDR2 is YFSETQ. J lost 8 bases, V lost 0 bases, and 9 bases had no gene match. The DNA of the CDR3 is TGCGCCAGCAGCTTGGCAGGGGACAGGGTTAGCGATGAGCAGTTCTTC. It translates to CASSLAGDRVSDEQFF.

This CDR3 reads CASSFEAGPAYEQYF. The CDR3 DNA is TGCGCCAGCAGCTTTGAGGCGGGCCCCGCCTACGAGCAGTACTTC. This chain uses TRBV5-1 with TRBJ2-7, with D maybe TRBD2 (5 bases). This CDR3 is 15 amino acids long. V was pared by 2 bases and J by 2 bases, with 14 bases between. Germline-derived CDR1 and CDR2 are SGHRS and YFSETQ.

The J gene is TRBJ1-4, the V gene TRBV19; D is ambiguous. Deletions cut 11 bases from V and 0 bases from J, with 13 bases between. The CDR3 is made up of 14 amino acids. Germline values: CDR1 LNHDA, CDR2 SQIVND (reference sequence). The CDR3 here is CAAKEGSTNEKLFF. CDR3 nucleotides: TGTGCCGCGAAGGAGGGCTCAACTAATGAAAAACTGTTTTTT.

Comment on this clone: Other DNA variants within this sample encode the same CDR3. The chain couples TRBV5-1 to TRBJ2-3; 7 bases match TRBD2. CDR1 SGHRS and CDR2 YFSETQ come from the germline V gene. The V segment lost 2 bases and the J segment 3 bases; nucleotides outside the gene matches: 0. The CDR3 totals 13 residues. The DNA for the CDR3 is TGCGCCAGCAGCTTCGGGGGGACAGATACGCAGTATTTT. It yields the protein CASSFGGTDTQYF.

This chain joins TRBV7-2 and TRBJ2-3; 9 bases match TRBD2. In germline, CDR1 is SGHTA, CDR2 FQGNSA. The CDR3 totals 17 residues. Trimming took 1 base from V and 6 from J; bases not matched to a gene: 11. The CDR3 is CASSLVRAGGPGDTQYF. The DNA of the CDR3 is TGTGCCAGCAGCTTAGTCCGGGCGGGAGGGCCCGGGGATACGCAGTATTTT.

This clone showed up just once. The chain couples TRBV2 to TRBJ2-6; 11 positions match TRBD1. The trim removed 6 bases at V and 0 bases at J, leaving 4 bases unmatched. This CDR3 is built from 17 residues. In germline, CDR1 is SNHLY, CDR2 FYNNEI. CDR3 residues: CASSGTGGSSGANVLTF. DNA of the CDR3: TGTGCCAGCAGCGGGACAGGGGGAAGCTCTGGGGCCAACGTCCTGACTTTC.

The gene calls are TRBV29-1 and TRBJ2-1, with unresolved D. V was clipped by 3 bases and J by 4 bases, with 10 bases between them. CDR1 SQVTM and CDR2 ANQGSEA come from the germline V gene. This CDR3 has 13 amino acids. The DNA of the CDR3 is TGCAGCGTTGATGCGCGGTTATACAATGAGCAGTTCTTC. Amino acids: CSVDARLYNEQFF.

A single count supports this clone. The chain couples TRBV7-2 to TRBJ2-3, with 10 bases that match TRBD2. The CDR3 has 18 amino acids. J was trimmed by 0 bases and V by 5 bases; bases with no gene match: 11. The germline V gene encodes CDR1 SGHTA and CDR2 FQGNSA. The CDR3 reads CASSPRGASGGSTDTQYF. The CDR3 nucleotides are TGTGCCAGCAGCCCTCGAGGAGCTAGCGGGGGAAGCACAGATACGCAGTATTTT. The full variable domain, completed using reference TRBV7-2 and TRBJ2-3, is GAGVSQSPSNKVTEKGKDVELRCDPISGHTALYWYRQSLGQGLEFLIYFQGNSAPDKSGLPSDRFSAERTGGSVSTLTIQRTQQEDSAVYLCASSPRGASGGSTDTQYFGPGTRLTVL.

With respect to this clone: The sample has other DNA sequences that encode this CDR3 too. V gene TRBV5-1 combines with J gene TRBJ2-5, with 8 positions matching TRBD1. V dropped 3 bases and J dropped 1; count of bases not matched to a gene: 2. Germline V gene lookup returns CDR1 SGHRS and CDR2 YFSETQ. This CDR3 is 14 amino acids long. CDR3 DNA: TGCGCCAGCAGCTCCGGGACAGGCCAAGAGACCCAGTACTTC. Translated, it gives CASSSGTGQETQYF.

The rearrangement uses TRBV7-8 and TRBJ2-1; D call uncertain. The CDR3 loop spans 15 amino acids. Trimming took off 3 bases at V and 0 bases at J, with 9 bases between the two ends. Germline V gene lookup returns CDR1 SGHVS and CDR2 FQNEAQ. The CDR3 loop is CASSLYEASYNEQFF. Written as DNA, the CDR3 is TGTGCCAGCAGCTTGTATGAAGCCTCCTACAATGAGCAGTTCTTC.

The V gene is TRBV28, the J gene TRBJ1-2, with 9 bases that match TRBD1. The junction had 3 bases not matched to a gene; V was cut back by 6 bases and J by 4 bases. The CDR3 runs to 13 residues. The germline gives CDR1 MDHEN, CDR2 SYDVKM. CDR3 coding DNA: TGTGCCAGCAGGCGGACAGGGGTCTATGGCTACACCTTC. Amino acid sequence: CASRRTGVYGYTF.

J is TRBJ2-2 and V is TRBV19, with TRBD1 as a possible D gene (5 bases). Germline CDR1 is LNHDA and CDR2 is SQIVND (reference sequence). This CDR3 contains 15 residues. Trimming stripped 7 bases from V and 3 bases from J, with 15 bases between. In DNA form, the CDR3 reads TGTGCCAGTAAAGTAGGTGGGGCTGACACCGGGGAGCTGTTTTTT. It yields the protein CASKVGGADTGELFF.

Concerning this clone itself: The sample contains more than one DNA sequence encoding this CDR3. The chain links TRBV5-1 to TRBJ2-1, with 11 bases aligning to TRBD2. CDR1 is SGHRS, CDR2 YFSETQ, per germline. V was clipped by 5 bases and J by 2 bases; unmatched bases: 3. The CDR3 covers 15 residues. The CDR3: CASSLAGGTYNEQFF. The CDR3 DNA reads TGCGCCAGCAGTTTAGCGGGAGGGACCTACAATGAGCAGTTCTTC.

The genes are TRBV5-1 and TRBJ2-3; D unclear. The CDR3 is made up of 15 amino acids. V was pared by 0 bases and J by 0 bases, with 8 bases between. The germline V gene has CDR1 SGHRS and CDR2 YFSETQ. The CDR3 DNA sequence: TGCGCCAGCAGCTTGGACAGATCTAGCACAGATACGCAGTATTTT. It yields the protein CASSLDRSSTDTQYF.

The rearrangement uses TRBV30 and TRBJ2-5; D remains unclear. Germline-derived CDR1 and CDR2 are GTSNPN and SVGIG (reference sequence). The CDR3 has 12 amino acids. V was clipped by 3 bases and J by 5 bases, with 10 bases between them. For the CDR3, the DNA is TGTGCCTGGAGCCCCAGATTCGAGACCCAGTACTTC. It codes for CAWSPRFETQYF. The entire variable domain, with the rest obtained from reference TRBV30 and TRBJ2-5, is as follows: SQTIHQWPATLVQPVGSPLSLECTVEGTSNPNLYWYRQAAGRGLQLLFYSVGIGQISSEVPQNLSASRPQDRQFILSSKKLLLSDSGFYLCAWSPRFETQYFGPGTRLLVL.

The V gene is TRBV6-5, the J gene TRBJ2-7; D may be TRBD2 (5 bases). The CDR3 runs to 14 residues. The ends were cut back, 3 bases at V and 2 bases at J, with 11 bases in the middle. CDR1 is MNHEY, CDR2 SVGAGI, per germline. The CDR3 DNA sequence: TGTGCCAGCAGTTATAAAGGGAGAACCTACGAGCAGTACTTC. Translating gives CASSYKGRTYEQYF.

V is TRBV7-9 and J is TRBJ2-5; 9 bases are shared with TRBD1. CDR3 length: 14 amino acids. Losses at the gene ends were 5 bases for V and 5 bases for J; bases not matched to a gene: 6. Germline values: CDR1 SEHNR, CDR2 FQNEAQ (reference sequence). The chain's CDR3 is CASSPWTGEETQYF. The CDR3 bases are TGTGCCAGCAGCCCATGGACAGGGGAGGAGACCCAGTACTTC.

To note about this clone: The junction departs from germline at one end; a sequencing error may be responsible. V gene TRBV7-9 combines with J gene TRBJ1-2, with TRBD1 identical over 10 bases. From germline, CDR1 is SEHNR and CDR2 FQNEAQ (reference sequence). The CDR3 length is 15 residues. The CDR3 loop reads CSSSLTDRGGYGYTF. DNA for the CDR3: TGTTCCAGCAGCTTAACGGACAGGGGGGGCTATGGCTACACCTTC.

The chain links TRBV5-1 to TRBJ2-2; 7 bases agree with TRBD1. V was clipped by 2 bases and J by 4 bases; unmatched bases: 2. Per the germline V gene, CDR1 is SGHRS and CDR2 is YFSETQ. The CDR3 spans 14 residues. CDR3 protein: CASSFRDSTGELFF. In DNA, the CDR3 is TGCGCCAGCAGCTTTAGGGACAGCACCGGGGAGCTGTTTTTT. The full variable domain, with the rest looked up from reference TRBV5-1 and TRBJ2-2, is KAGVTQTPRYLIKTRGQQVTLSCSPISGHRSVSWYQQTPGQGLQFLFEYFSETQRNKGNFPGRFSGRQFSNSRSEMNVSTLELGDSALYLCASSFRDSTGELFFGEGSRLTVL.

The chain has TRBV10-3 and TRBJ2-1; a weak D match, TRBD1 (5 bases). Germline loops: CDR1 ENHRY, CDR2 SYGVKD. Trimming pared 4 bases from V and 6 bases from J, leaving 7 bases between. This CDR3 contains 12 residues. The CDR3 DNA follows: TGTGCCATCAGTGGACAGCCCAATGAGCAGTTCTTC. Its translation: CAISGQPNEQFF.

The CDR3 region has the DNA TGTGCCAGCAGTCCCCGTGGGACTAGTGAGCAGTACTTC. It codes for CASSPRGTSEQYF. This chain uses TRBV6-6 with TRBJ2-7; 8 bases are shared with TRBD2. The V segment lost 5 bases and the J segment 7 bases; nucleotides outside the gene matches: 7. CDR1 and CDR2 from the germline V gene are MNHNY and SVGAGI (reference sequence). The CDR3 is 13 amino acids.

This clone was counted only a few times. This chain uses TRBV9 with TRBJ2-6; no definite D call. V lost 0 bases and J lost 2, with 6 bases in between. The germline V gene encodes CDR1 SGDLS and CDR2 YYNGEE. The CDR3 extends over 15 amino acids. Written as DNA, the CDR3 is TGTGCCAGCAGCGTAGCCCCGGCTGGGGCCAACGTCCTGACTTTC. Translated, it gives CASSVAPAGANVLTF. Drawing the rest from reference TRBV9 and TRBJ2-6, the complete variable domain is DSGVTQTPKHLITATGQRVTLRCSPRSGDLSVYWYQQSLDQGLQFLIQYYNGEERAKGNILERFSAQQFPDLHSELNLSSLELGDSALYFCASSVAPAGANVLTFGAGSRLTVL.

The V and J genes are TRBV7-9 and TRBJ2-7, with 8 bases that match TRBD1. J gave up 0 bases and V 8 bases, and 9 bases lay outside the gene matches. The CDR3 has 15 amino acids. CDR1 is SEHNR, CDR2 FQNEAQ, per germline (reference sequence). CDR3 residues: CASADRGTGSYEQYF. The CDR3 bases are TGTGCCAGCGCCGACAGGGGCACGGGCTCCTACGAGCAGTACTTC.

The chain joins TRBV18 to TRBJ1-1; 10 bases fit TRBD1. Germline values: CDR1 KGHSH, CDR2 LQKENI. The length of the CDR3 is 15 residues. V lost 5 bases and J lost 3; bases outside the gene matches: 6. The CDR3 spells CASSGSGTGDTEAFF. The CDR3 DNA sequence: TGTGCCAGCTCAGGATCCGGGACAGGGGACACTGAAGCTTTCTTT.

The chain joins TRBV19 to TRBJ1-4; 11 nucleotides match TRBD1. The CDR3 sequence is 15 residues long. Losses at the gene ends were 5 bases for V and 8 bases for J; bases not matched to a gene: 7. Germline V gene lookup returns CDR1 LNHDA and CDR2 SQIVND (reference sequence). CDR3 bases: TGTGCCAGTAGTGCCACCGGGACAGGGGGAGAAAAACTGTTTTTT. This codes for CASSATGTGGEKLFF.